The rows below give T cell receptor beta chains drawn from one sample of a study of T cell repertoires in cytomegalovirus infection. TCRdb recomputed calls from the reads with MiXCR, one row per CDR3 protein. The sample includes some 100,000 distinct CDR3 sequences, about a quarter of them seen just once. Sequenced sample: CD8+ T cells from PBMCs. The receptors here all came from a human donor in good health (CMV status not recorded). Some clones in this sample may be carry-over from other donors' samples. Both conserved end residues are part of each CDR3. A D gene is named only where the DNA matches it firmly. Some rows mark clone size as missing; the rest say once, few, many or name a class of expanded clone.

clone size,V gene,CDR3 length,J gene,D gene,CDR3 protein,CDR3 DNA
few,TRBV6-1,13,TRBJ2-7,-,CASGGANVGEQYF,TGTGCCAGCGGCGGGGCAAATGTGGGCGAGCAGTACTTC
many,TRBV11-2,12,TRBJ1-6,-,CASSSSNSPLHF,TGTGCCAGCAGCTCCTCCAATTCACCCCTCCACTTT
many,TRBV7-2,14,TRBJ1-1,-,CASSLPDRNTEAFF,TGTGCCAGCAGCTTACCAGACAGAAACACTGAAGCTTTCTTT
-,TRBV19,15,TRBJ2-7,TRBD1,CASSIVGQGEREQYF,TGTGCCAGTAGTATAGTAGGCCAGGGGGAACGGGAGCAGTACTTC
few,TRBV7-6,15,TRBJ2-7,-,CASSLSLRGAYEQYF,TGTGCCAGCAGCTTATCATTGAGAGGGGCCTACGAGCAGTACTTC
few,TRBV28,15,TRBJ2-7,TRBD1,CASSDPGGASYEQYF,TGTGCCAGCAGTGATCCAGGGGGCGCATCTTACGAGCAGTACTTC
-,TRBV27,17,TRBJ2-3,-,CASSLTPLGVETDTQYF,TGTGCCAGCAGTTTAACCCCACTAGGTGTGGAAACAGATACGCAGTATTTT
-,TRBV6-1,17,TRBJ2-6,-,CASSEKGPPEVGNVLTF,TGTGCCAGCAGCGAGAAAGGACCTCCCGAAGTAGGCAACGTCCTGACTTTC
many,TRBV6-1,15,TRBJ2-7,TRBD2,CASSEVGGGDYEQYF,TGTGCCAGCAGTGAAGTCGGCGGGGGGGATTACGAGCAGTACTTC
few,TRBV6-2/TRBV6-3,15,TRBJ2-2,-,CASSYSGVSTGELFF,TGTGCCAGCAGTTACTCAGGGGTTTCCACCGGGGAGCTGTTTTTT
-,TRBV4-3,17,TRBJ2-1,TRBD2,CASSQVQAGRGYNEQFF,TGCGCCAGCAGCCAAGTCCAAGCGGGGCGGGGATACAATGAGCAGTTCTTC
-,TRBV11-1,14,TRBJ2-1,-,CASSPELSYNEQFF,TGTGCCAGCAGCCCAGAGCTCTCCTACAATGAGCAGTTCTTC
many,TRBV11-2,13,TRBJ1-1,-,CASSFGQNTEAFF,TGTGCCAGCAGCTTCGGACAGAACACTGAAGCTTTCTTT
-,TRBV15,16,TRBJ1-1,-,CATSREWGGTNTEAFF,TGTGCCACCAGCAGAGAGTGGGGGGGAACTAACACTGAAGCTTTCTTT
-,TRBV4-1,18,TRBJ1-1,-,CASSQDLSYGHTNTEAFF,TGCGCCAGCAGCCAAGATTTAAGTTATGGGCATACGAACACTGAAGCTTTCTTT
once,TRBV6-8,14,TRBJ1-1,-,CAPPAVRLNTEAFF,TGTGCCCCCCCGGCCGTAAGATTGAACACTGAAGCTTTCTTT
many,TRBV12-3/TRBV12-4,18,TRBJ2-2,-,CASSPTSGRDVFFGELFF,TGTGCCAGCAGTCCGACGAGTGGCAGGGACGTATTTTTCGGGGAGCTGTTTTTT
few,TRBV11-2,15,TRBJ1-1,-,CASSFGSNYGTEAFF,TGTGCCAGCAGCTTCGGATCTAATTATGGCACTGAAGCTTTCTTT
-,TRBV29-1,18,TRBJ2-3,TRBD2,CSVEDPRTSGKSRDTQYF,TGCAGCGTTGAAGATCCGAGGACTAGCGGTAAATCAAGAGATACGCAGTATTTT
-,TRBV28,14,TRBJ1-2,TRBD1,CASSFGGQGNGYTF,TGTGCCAGCAGTTTTGGGGGACAGGGGAACGGCTACACCTTC
-,TRBV7-2,14,TRBJ1-4,-,CASSSQDGIEELFF,TGTGCCAGCAGCTCACAGGACGGGATTGAGGAACTGTTTTTT
many,TRBV7-8,16,TRBJ2-2,-,CASSLLPGQNTGELFF,TGTGCCAGCAGCCTCTTGCCGGGACAGAACACCGGGGAGCTGTTTTTT
many,TRBV7-6,14,TRBJ2-7,-,CASSLVGAGYEQYF,TGTGCCAGCAGCTTAGTGGGTGCTGGGTACGAGCAGTACTTC
-,TRBV4-1,19,TRBJ2-2,TRBD2,CASSQSVSLAGGITGELFF,TGCGCCAGCAGCCAGTCCGTTTCTCTAGCGGGAGGGATAACCGGGGAGCTGTTTTTT
many,TRBV7-9,15,TRBJ2-1,-,CASIGTGDSYNEQFF,TGTGCCAGCATAGGGACGGGGGACTCCTACAATGAGCAGTTCTTC
few,TRBV7-9,12,TRBJ1-1,-,CASSLANGEAFF,TGTGCCAGCAGCTTAGCTAACGGGGAAGCTTTCTTT
once,TRBV27,21,TRBJ2-6,-,CASSLLRAANVHNSGANVLTF,TGTGCCAGCAGTTTACTAAGGGCAGCAAATGTCCACAACTCTGGGGCCAACGTCCTGACTTTC
-,TRBV7-9,13,TRBJ1-4,-,CASTAPTNEKLFF,TGTGCCAGCACCGCGCCAACTAATGAAAAACTGTTTTTT
medium-sized,TRBV29-1,14,TRBJ1-1,-,CSVEGGEGRTEAFF,TGCAGCGTTGAAGGCGGGGAGGGTAGGACTGAAGCTTTCTTT
-,TRBV7-9,13,TRBJ1-1,-,CASTLTGDPEAFF,TGTGCCAGCACCCTAACAGGCGACCCTGAAGCTTTCTTT
few,TRBV7-8,15,TRBJ1-5,TRBD1,CASSLAGTGIQPQHF,TGTGCCAGCAGCTTAGCCGGGACAGGGATTCAGCCCCAGCATTTT
few,TRBV28,17,TRBJ2-3,TRBD2,CASSFIGTSGSTDTQYF,TGTGCCAGCAGTTTCATTGGGACTAGCGGTAGCACAGATACGCAGTATTTT
few,TRBV6-2/TRBV6-3,15,TRBJ2-5,TRBD1,CASSGPGQYLRTQYF,TGTGCCAGCAGTGGCCCGGGACAGTACCTCCGGACCCAGTACTTC
few,TRBV12-3/TRBV12-4,16,TRBJ2-2,TRBD2,CASSLVASGSLGELFF,TGTGCCAGCAGTTTAGTGGCTAGCGGGAGCCTTGGGGAGCTGTTTTTT
-,TRBV7-3,15,TRBJ2-1,TRBD2,CASSLNAGLMNEQFF,TGTGCCAGCAGCTTAAATGCGGGACTAATGAATGAGCAGTTCTTC
few,TRBV28,15,TRBJ2-1,-,CASSFDISSYNEQFF,TGTGCCAGCAGTTTCGACATTAGCTCCTACAATGAGCAGTTCTTC
-,TRBV20-1,14,TRBJ2-5,TRBD2,CSAMLSGGGETQYF,TGCAGTGCTATGCTAAGCGGGGGAGGAGAGACCCAGTACTTC
few,TRBV29-1,15,TRBJ2-3,-,CSVEGLQGGTDTQYF,TGCAGCGTTGAAGGTTTACAGGGAGGCACAGATACGCAGTATTTT
few,TRBV5-1,16,TRBJ2-7,-,CASSSAREGKTYEQYF,TGCGCCAGCAGCTCCGCCCGTGAGGGTAAAACTTACGAGCAGTACTTC
-,TRBV5-1,16,TRBJ2-2,-,CASSLPTDRELGELFF,TGCGCCAGCAGCCTCCCGACCGACCGGGAGTTAGGGGAGCTGTTTTTT
few,TRBV29-1,17,TRBJ2-7,TRBD2,CSVEDPASGGSSYEQYF,TGCAGCGTTGAAGACCCAGCGAGCGGGGGGTCCTCCTACGAGCAGTACTTC
-,TRBV11-2,14,TRBJ2-7,-,CASRGSGPTYEQYF,TGTGCCAGCAGAGGTTCAGGGCCAACCTACGAGCAGTACTTC
-,TRBV6-6,12,TRBJ2-1,-,CASSYSASTMFF,TGTGCCAGCAGTTACTCGGCTAGTACAATGTTCTTC
many,TRBV7-2,17,TRBJ2-5,TRBD2,CASSLDLAGGQQETQYF,TGTGCCAGCAGCTTAGACCTAGCGGGGGGGCAGCAAGAGACCCAGTACTTC
-,TRBV6-1,13,TRBJ2-5,TRBD1,CASRETGEETQYF,TGTGCCAGCAGAGAAACAGGGGAAGAGACCCAGTACTTC
-,TRBV5-6,16,TRBJ2-7,-,CASSLGGPIGSIEQYF,TGTGCCAGCAGCTTGGGGGGCCCCATAGGCTCTATCGAGCAGTACTTC
-,TRBV28,15,TRBJ1-4,TRBD1,CASSLRQGRGEKLFF,TGTGCCAGCAGTTTGCGACAGGGGAGGGGTGAAAAACTGTTTTTT
-,TRBV25-1,14,TRBJ1-2,TRBD1,CASSDRASNYGYTF,TGTGCCAGCAGCGACAGGGCTTCTAACTATGGCTACACCTTC
-,TRBV28,17,TRBJ2-1,TRBD2,CASSSLTSASSYNEQFF,TGTGCCAGCAGTTCCCTAACTAGCGCCAGCTCCTACAATGAGCAGTTCTTC
-,TRBV4-3,15,TRBJ2-3,-,CASSQDDLRTDTQYF,TGCGCCAGCAGCCAAGACGACCTCCGCACAGATACGCAGTATTTT
-,TRBV20-1,12,TRBJ1-1,TRBD1,CSARGQGAEAFF,TGCAGTGCTAGGGGACAGGGAGCTGAAGCTTTCTTT
-,TRBV7-2,14,TRBJ1-3,TRBD1,CASSWTGAGNTIYF,TGTGCCAGCAGCTGGACAGGGGCTGGAAACACCATATATTTT
few,TRBV20-1,11,TRBJ2-1,-,CSARDYIEQFF,TGCAGTGCTAGAGATTACATTGAGCAGTTCTTC
-,TRBV4-3,15,TRBJ2-2,-,CASSQARTVGGELFF,TGCGCCAGCAGCCAAGCCAGAACAGTCGGCGGGGAGCTGTTTTTT
few,TRBV15,15,TRBJ1-5,-,CATSRTDNSNQPQHF,TGTGCCACCAGCCGAACGGACAATAGCAATCAGCCCCAGCATTTT
-,TRBV6-6,13,TRBJ2-1,-,CASLESSYNEQFF,TGTGCCAGCCTCGAGAGCTCCTACAATGAGCAGTTCTTC
few,TRBV20-1,13,TRBJ2-7,-,CSAWEGEVYEQYF,TGCAGTGCTTGGGAAGGGGAGGTTTACGAGCAGTACTTC
-,TRBV20-1,14,TRBJ1-6,TRBD1,CGAPTGKVPSPLHF,TGCGGTGCTCCGACAGGGAAGGTCCCTTCACCCCTCCACTTT
-,TRBV7-8,15,TRBJ2-2,-,CASSLVGNSAGELFF,TGTGCCAGCAGCTTAGTCGGTAATAGCGCCGGGGAGCTGTTTTTT
-,TRBV9,15,TRBJ2-1,-,CASSVARSPYNEQFF,TGTGCCAGCAGCGTAGCACGGAGCCCCTACAATGAGCAGTTCTTC